This is a list of T cell receptor beta chains from one sample in a study of human thymus T cells. Assay used: immunoSEQ multiplex PCR; TCRdb lists only in-frame clones, some missing. The sample has some 130,000 clones, about 93% seen once. Specimen: thymus tissue. These receptors were collected from a boy under two years old with a congenital heart defect but otherwise immunologically healthy. Each CDR3 is given with its conserved first and last residue. Each record gives: CDR3 DNA, CDR3 protein, V gene, J gene, clone size, D gene. A D gene is named only where the DNA matches it firmly. Only some rows state a clone size, as once, few, many or a class for expanded clones.

CDR3 DNA: TGTGCCAGCAGTCCTATGGGCGGATACGAGCAGTACTTC; CDR3 protein: CASSPMGGYEQYF; V gene: TRBV27; J gene: TRBJ2-7; clone size: NA; D gene: NA
CDR3 DNA: TGTGCCAGCAGCTTAGCGGGGACTCTCGAGCAGTACTTC; CDR3 protein: CASSLAGTLEQYF; V gene: TRBV7-2; J gene: TRBJ2-7; clone size: NA; D gene: NA
CDR3 DNA: TGTGCCAGCAGTCCCGGGCCTCCGGAAGACTATGGCTACACCTTC; CDR3 protein: CASSPGPPEDYGYTF; V gene: TRBV14; J gene: TRBJ1-2; clone size: NA; D gene: NA
CDR3 DNA: TGTGCCAGCAGGCAACTAGCGGGAACCTACAATGAGCAGTTCTTC; CDR3 protein: CASRQLAGTYNEQFF; V gene: TRBV6-5; J gene: TRBJ2-1; clone size: once; D gene: TRBD2
CDR3 DNA: TGTGCCAGCAGTTTATACCAGGAGACAGATACGCAGTATTTT; CDR3 protein: CASSLYQETDTQYF; V gene: TRBV27; J gene: TRBJ2-3; clone size: NA; D gene: NA
CDR3 DNA: TGTGCCAGCAGTTCCTTGTCTAACTATGGCTACACCTTC; CDR3 protein: CASSSLSNYGYTF; V gene: TRBV6-5; J gene: TRBJ1-2; clone size: NA; D gene: NA
CDR3 DNA: TGTGCCAGCCGCGCGACAGGTCGGGAGTCCTACGAGCAGTACTTC; CDR3 protein: CASRATGRESYEQYF; V gene: TRBV6-5; J gene: TRBJ2-7; clone size: NA; D gene: NA
CDR3 DNA: TGCGCCAGCAGCCTAAGGGTGTCCCTGAACACTGAAGCTTTCTTT; CDR3 protein: CASSLRVSLNTEAFF; V gene: TRBV4-1; J gene: TRBJ1-1; clone size: NA; D gene: NA
CDR3 DNA: TGCGCCAGCAGCCTGACCACTAGCCCCTACAATGAGCAGTTCTTC; CDR3 protein: CASSLTTSPYNEQFF; V gene: TRBV4-1; J gene: TRBJ2-1; clone size: NA; D gene: NA
CDR3 DNA: TGTGCCAGCAGTCGAGAACAGGAGGGCTACACCTTC; CDR3 protein: CASSREQEGYTF; V gene: TRBV21-1; J gene: TRBJ1-2; clone size: few; D gene: NA
CDR3 DNA: TGTGCCTGGATAAAGGAGAGGACCTCGAACACCGGGGAGCTGTTTTTT; CDR3 protein: CAWIKERTSNTGELFF; V gene: TRBV30; J gene: TRBJ2-2; clone size: NA; D gene: NA
CDR3 DNA: TGTGCCAGCAGCTCTTTGCCTAGGAGGGGGCGAGATTGGAACACTGAAGCTTTCTTT; CDR3 protein: CASSSLPRRGRDWNTEAFF; V gene: TRBV5-5; J gene: TRBJ1-1; clone size: NA; D gene: TRBD1
CDR3 DNA: TGTGCCAGCAGCCACAGGGCGAATGGCTACACCTTC; CDR3 protein: CASSHRANGYTF; V gene: TRBV9; J gene: TRBJ1-2; clone size: NA; D gene: NA
CDR3 DNA: TGTGCCAGCAGTTTATCGAAGGACAGGGTAGTAAATGAGCAGTTCTTC; CDR3 protein: CASSLSKDRVVNEQFF; V gene: TRBV27; J gene: TRBJ2-1; clone size: NA; D gene: TRBD1
CDR3 DNA: TGTGCCAGTAGGAGAACAGGGGCTCTGCAAGAGACCCAGTACTTC; CDR3 protein: CASRRTGALQETQYF; V gene: TRBV19; J gene: TRBJ2-5; clone size: NA; D gene: TRBD1
CDR3 DNA: TGCAGTGCCCCCCATCAAGAGACCCAGTACTTC; CDR3 protein: CSAPHQETQYF; V gene: TRBV20-1; J gene: TRBJ2-5; clone size: NA; D gene: NA
CDR3 DNA: TGCGCCAGCAGCCAAGCTTGGACAGGGGCCCAGGGCGAGCAGTACTTC; CDR3 protein: CASSQAWTGAQGEQYF; V gene: TRBV4-3; J gene: TRBJ2-7; clone size: once; D gene: TRBD1
CDR3 DNA: TGTGCCAGCAGCCAAGGGCAGAAGAACACTGAAGCTTTCTTT; CDR3 protein: CASSQGQKNTEAFF; V gene: TRBV14; J gene: TRBJ1-1; clone size: few; D gene: NA
CDR3 DNA: TGTGCCAGCAGTTACTCGGGGACAGGGGAGACCTACAATGAGCAGTTCTTC; CDR3 protein: CASSYSGTGETYNEQFF; V gene: TRBV6-8; J gene: TRBJ2-1; clone size: NA; D gene: TRBD1
CDR3 DNA: TGTGCCAGCAGCTCGACAGCTAATTCACCCCTCCACTTT; CDR3 protein: CASSSTANSPLHF; V gene: TRBV7-7; J gene: TRBJ1-6; clone size: NA; D gene: NA
CDR3 DNA: TGTGCCAGCAGCTTAACCCTACCTAGCGGGAGCTCCTACGAGCAGTACTTC; CDR3 protein: CASSLTLPSGSSYEQYF; V gene: TRBV7-2; J gene: TRBJ2-7; clone size: NA; D gene: TRBD2
CDR3 DNA: TGTGCCAGCAGCGTAGAGGGGGAGCGAGGGGGCACAGATACGCAGTATTTT; CDR3 protein: CASSVEGERGGTDTQYF; V gene: TRBV9; J gene: TRBJ2-3; clone size: NA; D gene: NA
CDR3 DNA: TGTGCCAGCAGCCAAGATGTGGGGAGTCTGTTCTTC; CDR3 protein: CASSQDVGSLFF; V gene: TRBV14; J gene: TRBJ2-1; clone size: NA; D gene: NA
CDR3 DNA: TGTGCCAGCGGGCAGGGTGGCGGGGGTTATGGCTACACCTTC; CDR3 protein: CASGQGGGGYGYTF; V gene: TRBV28; J gene: TRBJ1-2; clone size: NA; D gene: NA
CDR3 DNA: TGTGCCAGCAGCTTAGGGGGTCGCTATGGCTACACCTTC; CDR3 protein: CASSLGGRYGYTF; V gene: TRBV7-2; J gene: TRBJ1-2; clone size: NA; D gene: NA
CDR3 DNA: TGTGCTAGTGGGGGACAGGGGGCCCCCCTCCACTTT; CDR3 protein: CASGGQGAPLHF; V gene: TRBV12-5; J gene: TRBJ1-6; clone size: NA; D gene: TRBD1
CDR3 DNA: TGCGCCAGCAGCCAAGCCGAGGACAGGGGCTGTTATGGCTACACCTTC; CDR3 protein: CASSQAEDRGCYGYTF; V gene: TRBV4-3; J gene: TRBJ1-2; clone size: NA; D gene: TRBD1
CDR3 DNA: TGCGCCAGCAGCGCCTTGCTGGCAGATACGCAGTATTTT; CDR3 protein: CASSALLADTQYF; V gene: TRBV5-1; J gene: TRBJ2-3; clone size: NA; D gene: NA
CDR3 DNA: TGTGCCAGCAGCTTGGGCGGAAGTGGGACAAATAATGAGCAGTTCTTC; CDR3 protein: CASSLGGSGTNNEQFF; V gene: TRBV5-6; J gene: TRBJ2-1; clone size: NA; D gene: NA
CDR3 DNA: TGCGCCAGCAGCTTGTTTTTTGGGGAAAAAGAGACCCAGTACTTC; CDR3 protein: CASSLFFGEKETQYF; V gene: TRBV5-1; J gene: TRBJ2-5; clone size: NA; D gene: NA
CDR3 DNA: TGTGCCAGCAGCTTGACAGGGCCCGGAACTGAAGCTTTCTTT; CDR3 protein: CASSLTGPGTEAFF; V gene: TRBV5-6; J gene: TRBJ1-1; clone size: once; D gene: NA
CDR3 DNA: TGTGCCAGCAGCTTAGCGGACGGGACCACGGTAGATCCGTATGGCTACACCTTC; CDR3 protein: CASSLADGTTVDPYGYTF; V gene: TRBV7-9; J gene: TRBJ1-2; clone size: NA; D gene: NA
CDR3 DNA: TGCGCCAGCAGCCAAGGTCCGCCGGGACTAGCTACAGATACGCAGTATTTT; CDR3 protein: CASSQGPPGLATDTQYF; V gene: TRBV4-3; J gene: TRBJ2-3; clone size: NA; D gene: TRBD2
CDR3 DNA: TGTGCCAGAAGCTTAATAAGCGGGGGGCACTACGAGCAGTACTTC; CDR3 protein: CARSLISGGHYEQYF; V gene: TRBV5-3; J gene: TRBJ2-7; clone size: NA; D gene: TRBD2
CDR3 DNA: TGTGCCAGCAGCTTAGTGGCCCGGGACCCACCCTACGAGCAGTACTTC; CDR3 protein: CASSLVARDPPYEQYF; V gene: TRBV11-2; J gene: TRBJ2-7; clone size: NA; D gene: NA
CDR3 DNA: TGCAGTGCTTGGTCGGGGGAGACCCAGTACTTC; CDR3 protein: CSAWSGETQYF; V gene: TRBV20-1; J gene: TRBJ2-5; clone size: NA; D gene: NA
CDR3 DNA: TGCGCCAGCAGCCAAGATAGACGCGGGGGCCTCGGTTCAGTCTACAATGAGCAGTTCTTC; CDR3 protein: CASSQDRRGGLGSVYNEQFF; V gene: TRBV4-3; J gene: TRBJ2-1; clone size: once; D gene: NA
CDR3 DNA: TGCACCAGCAGCCAAGTCAAGGGATTTTATGGCTACACCTTC; CDR3 protein: CTSSQVKGFYGYTF; V gene: TRBV1; J gene: TRBJ1-2; clone size: NA; D gene: NA
CDR3 DNA: TGTGCCAGCAGCACAGATGGTCCAAACCAAGAGACCCAGTACTTC; CDR3 protein: CASSTDGPNQETQYF; V gene: TRBV9; J gene: TRBJ2-5; clone size: NA; D gene: NA
CDR3 DNA: TGCGCCAGCAGCTTCCGACAGGCCCGCGGGAAACTGTTTTTT; CDR3 protein: CASSFRQARGKLFF; V gene: TRBV4-3; J gene: TRBJ1-4; clone size: NA; D gene: NA